The following is a TCR beta chain sequence with its context. This sample was taken from a study of cytotoxic CD8 clonotypes in ibrutinib-treated CLL. CDR1 and CDR2 from the germline V gene are SGHVS and FNYEAQ. The CDR3 runs to 16 residues. Trimming left V 2 bases short and J 3 bases short, with 15 bases between. Libraries were prepared by immunoSEQ multiplex PCR; TCRdb keeps only in-frame clonotypes and omits some of them. Counted here are approximately 330,000 clones, 70% to 80% occurring once; the ten biggest clones make up 6.5% to 8%. The chain couples TRBV7-6 to TRBJ2-3; D is unclear. This clonotype was sampled from a human donor with chronic lymphocytic leukemia. The sequences come from PBMCs, collected before ibrutinib treatment. The CDR3 protein is CASSLQATTTTDTQYF. As DNA, the CDR3 is TGTGCCAGCAGCTTACAGGCAACCACGACAACAGATACGCAGTATTTT.